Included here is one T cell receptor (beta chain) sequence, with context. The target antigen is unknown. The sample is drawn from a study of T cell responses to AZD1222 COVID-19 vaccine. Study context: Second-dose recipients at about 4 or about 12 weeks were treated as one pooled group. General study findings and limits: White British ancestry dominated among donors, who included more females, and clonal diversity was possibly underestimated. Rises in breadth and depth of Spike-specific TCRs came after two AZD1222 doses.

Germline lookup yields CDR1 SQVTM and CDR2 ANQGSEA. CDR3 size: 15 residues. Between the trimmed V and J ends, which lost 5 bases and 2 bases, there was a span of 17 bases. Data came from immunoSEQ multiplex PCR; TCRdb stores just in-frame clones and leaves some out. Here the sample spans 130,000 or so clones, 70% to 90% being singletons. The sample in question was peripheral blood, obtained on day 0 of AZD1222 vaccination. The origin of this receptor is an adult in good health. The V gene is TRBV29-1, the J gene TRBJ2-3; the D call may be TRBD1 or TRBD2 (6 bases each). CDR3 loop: CSVRGVPHTTDTQYF. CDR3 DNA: TGCAGCGTTAGGGGGGTTCCCCACACCACAGATACGCAGTATTTT.